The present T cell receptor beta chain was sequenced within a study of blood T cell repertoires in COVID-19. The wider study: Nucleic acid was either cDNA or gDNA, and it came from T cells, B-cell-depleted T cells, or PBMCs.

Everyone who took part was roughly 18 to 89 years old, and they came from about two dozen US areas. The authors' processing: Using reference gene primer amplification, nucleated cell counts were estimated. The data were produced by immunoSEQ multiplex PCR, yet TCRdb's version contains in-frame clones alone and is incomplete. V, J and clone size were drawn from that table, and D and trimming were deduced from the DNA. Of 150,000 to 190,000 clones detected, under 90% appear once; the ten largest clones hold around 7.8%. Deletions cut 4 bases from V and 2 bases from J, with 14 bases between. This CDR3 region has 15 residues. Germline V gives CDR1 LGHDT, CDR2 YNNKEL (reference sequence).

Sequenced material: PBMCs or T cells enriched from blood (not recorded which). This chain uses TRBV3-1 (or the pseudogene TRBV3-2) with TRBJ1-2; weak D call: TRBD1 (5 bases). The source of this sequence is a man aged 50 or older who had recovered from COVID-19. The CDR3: CASSPRTLSNYGYTF. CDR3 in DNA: TGTGCCAGCAGCCCTCGGACACTCAGCAACTATGGCTACACCTTC.